This T cell receptor (beta chain) was captured in a study of OX40 agonist ivuxolimab in advanced cancers. About the study: Enrolled patients in dose escalation had cancers that were hepatocellular carcinoma, melanoma, renal cell or head and neck cancer. Three patients, one with hepatocellular carcinoma and two with cutaneous melanoma, achieved partial responses. Study findings and constraints: CD8+ T cells averaged more expanded clones than CD4+. The antigen specificity of the peripheral T cells (those that were expanded) was not determined.

This CDR3 region has 15 residues. Germline V gene lookup returns CDR1 SNHLY and CDR2 FYNNEI. The ends were cut back, 5 bases at V and 6 bases at J, with 17 bases in the middle. A remark on this clone: Its target is unknown.

Only in-frame clones appear in the TCRdb table, and some are missing; sequencing was by immunoSEQ multiplex PCR. The repertoire holds tens of thousands of clones, with about 85% as singletons. Sequences were derived from CD4+ or CD8+ T cells sorted from blood, sampled in a trial of the OX40 agonist ivuxolimab. The V gene is TRBV2, the J gene TRBJ2-4, with D hard to call. The TCR was taken from an adult with an advanced solid tumor such as melanoma, head and neck, liver or kidney cancer. In DNA form, the CDR3 reads TGTGCCAGCAGTCTGGCTGCCCTCGACGGAAACATTCAGTACTTC. It specifies CASSLAALDGNIQYF.